These T cell receptor beta chains were read from a single sample in a study of human T cells and chemical hapten exposure. From the RACE reads, TCRdb called clonotypes with MiXCR, one entry per CDR3 protein. The table records approximately 90,000 distinct CDR3 sequences, about 28% of them present only once. Sequenced material: whole blood, taken in connection with sensitization to the hapten diphenylcyclopropenone (DPC). The receptors derive from a middle-aged man with alopecia areata. Some clones in this sample may be carry-over from other donors' samples. The CDR3 runs from the conserved cysteine through the conserved F or W. Each record gives: V gene, clone size, J gene, D gene, CDR3 length, CDR3 protein, CDR3 DNA. D genes are given only for firm matches. Size is stated for part of the rows, as once, few or many counts, or as a class when the clone is expanded.

TRBV3-1,.,TRBJ2-3,TRBD2,17,CASGPQGAGVSTDTQYF,TGTGCCAGCGGCCCCCAGGGAGCGGGAGTGAGCACAGATACGCAGTATTTT
TRBV6-2/TRBV6-3,.,TRBJ1-1,TRBD1,13,CASSYGTGTEAFF,TGTGCCAGCAGTTATGGGACAGGAACTGAAGCTTTCTTT
TRBV11-1,few,TRBJ1-5,.,17,CASSWRGWIHSNQPQHF,TGTGCCAGCAGCTGGAGAGGGTGGATCCATAGCAATCAGCCCCAGCATTTT
TRBV14,many,TRBJ2-1,TRBD2,15,CASSLAGGSGNEQFF,TGTGCCAGCAGCCTAGCGGGAGGATCAGGGAATGAGCAGTTCTTC
TRBV25-1,.,TRBJ2-5,.,14,CASRPPGRMETQYF,TGTGCCAGCAGGCCGCCTGGCAGGATGGAGACCCAGTACTTC
TRBV5-1,.,TRBJ2-7,.,13,CASSPTVPYEQYF,TGCGCCAGCAGCCCGACAGTCCCCTACGAGCAGTACTTC
TRBV12-3/TRBV12-4,.,TRBJ1-3,.,14,CASSLGGSGNTIYF,TGTGCCAGCAGTTTAGGGGGGTCTGGAAACACCATATATTTT
TRBV12-3/TRBV12-4,few,TRBJ2-5,.,12,CASRPASGTQYF,TGTGCCAGCAGGCCAGCTTCGGGGACCCAGTACTTC
TRBV28,.,TRBJ2-7,TRBD1,15,CASRVLTGTSYEQYF,TGTGCCAGCAGGGTTCTGACAGGGACCTCCTACGAGCAGTACTTC
TRBV28,.,TRBJ2-7,.,16,CASSLSSGRAKGEQYF,TGTGCCAGCAGTTTATCCTCTGGCAGGGCCAAGGGGGAGCAGTACTTC
TRBV20-1,.,TRBJ2-1,TRBD2,14,CSARAGLAGAEQFF,TGCAGTGCTAGAGCGGGGCTAGCGGGAGCAGAGCAGTTCTTC
TRBV11-2,.,TRBJ2-3,.,16,CASSSQGQVRTDTQYF,TGTGCCAGCAGCTCCCAAGGCCAAGTCCGCACAGATACGCAGTATTTT
TRBV27,many,TRBJ2-7,.,13,CASSAWDRYEQYF,TGTGCCAGCAGCGCCTGGGACCGTTACGAGCAGTACTTC
TRBV24-1,few,TRBJ2-1,.,15,CATSDLLVRDNEQFF,TGTGCCACCAGTGATTTGCTCGTGAGAGACAATGAGCAGTTCTTC
TRBV9,.,TRBJ2-1,TRBD2,15,CASSVGLAGANEQFF,TGTGCCAGCAGCGTGGGACTAGCGGGAGCTAATGAGCAGTTCTTC
TRBV29-1,once,TRBJ2-7,TRBD2,13,CSVEASGSYEQYF,TGCAGCGTTGAGGCTAGCGGGAGTTACGAGCAGTACTTC
TRBV2,few,TRBJ1-5,TRBD1,15,CASSLGPGQNQPQHF,TGTGCCAGCAGTCTAGGTCCGGGACAGAATCAGCCCCAGCATTTT
TRBV6-2/TRBV6-3,.,TRBJ2-3,.,12,CASTFSTDTQYF,TGTGCCAGCACTTTTAGCACAGATACGCAGTATTTT
TRBV19,.,TRBJ2-1,TRBD2,17,CASSIKLAGGLYNEQFF,TGTGCCAGTAGTATAAAGCTAGCGGGAGGGTTATACAATGAGCAGTTCTTC
TRBV20-1,few,TRBJ2-5,TRBD2,13,CSAGREGRETQYF,TGCAGTGCTGGACGGGAGGGCCGTGAGACCCAGTACTTC
TRBV7-9,once,TRBJ1-1,TRBD1,15,CASSPMGQWETEAFF,TGTGCCAGCAGCCCGATGGGACAGTGGGAGACTGAAGCTTTCTTT
TRBV9,.,TRBJ2-6,.,14,CASSVASGANVLTF,TGTGCCAGCAGCGTAGCATCTGGGGCCAACGTCCTGACTTTC
TRBV12-5,few,TRBJ2-1,.,16,CASGFMTDTQEDEQFF,TGTGCTAGTGGTTTTATGACGGACACCCAAGAGGATGAGCAGTTCTTC
TRBV12-3/TRBV12-4,.,TRBJ2-3,TRBD2,22,CASSSPGGGTTSGRPSTDTQYF,TGTGCCAGCAGTTCCCCCGGGGGGGGTACGACTAGCGGGAGACCTAGCACAGATACGCAGTATTTT
TRBV3-1,few,TRBJ1-2,TRBD1,15,CASSQDFGQGYGYTF,TGTGCCAGCAGCCAAGATTTCGGACAGGGGTATGGCTACACCTTC
TRBV6-1,few,TRBJ1-5,.,14,CASSLQDSNQPQHF,TGTGCCAGCAGTCTACAAGATAGCAATCAGCCCCAGCATTTT
TRBV18,.,TRBJ1-5,.,14,CASSPVGEYQPQHF,TGTGCCAGCTCACCTGTCGGGGAGTATCAGCCCCAGCATTTT
TRBV12-3/TRBV12-4,few,TRBJ2-1,.,16,CASSFGRAGPYNEQFF,TGTGCCAGCAGTTTTGGGCGGGCAGGTCCATACAATGAGCAGTTCTTC
TRBV20-1,few,TRBJ2-3,TRBD2,14,CSARWEGRADTQYF,TGCAGTGCTAGGTGGGAGGGCAGGGCAGATACGCAGTATTTT
TRBV20-1,few,TRBJ2-7,TRBD1,13,CSAKGQGLREQYF,TGCAGTGCTAAAGGACAGGGTCTTCGCGAGCAGTACTTC
TRBV7-3,.,TRBJ1-1,.,13,CASSLTGVSSAFF,TGTGCCAGCAGCCTAACCGGGGTCTCCTCGGCTTTCTTT
TRBV12-3/TRBV12-4,once,TRBJ2-1,.,12,CASSRSYNEQFF,TGTGCCAGCAGCCGATCGTACAATGAGCAGTTCTTC
TRBV9,.,TRBJ2-3,TRBD2,16,CASSVEPGLGTDTQYF,TGTGCCAGCAGCGTAGAACCGGGACTAGGCACAGATACGCAGTATTTT
TRBV14,.,TRBJ2-2,TRBD2,15,CASSKLAGNTGELFF,TGTGCCAGCAGTAAACTAGCGGGAAACACCGGGGAGCTGTTTTTT
TRBV2,.,TRBJ2-7,TRBD1,20,CASSEGTGGSGLSGRYEQYF,TGTGCCAGCAGTGAAGGTACAGGGGGGTCAGGCCTGTCGGGGCGCTACGAGCAGTACTTC
TRBV6-5,few,TRBJ2-3,TRBD2,15,CASREIAGAADTQYF,TGTGCCAGCCGAGAGATAGCGGGAGCGGCAGATACGCAGTATTTT
TRBV28,few,TRBJ2-7,.,12,CASSLPPYEQYF,TGTGCCAGCAGTTTACCTCCCTACGAGCAGTACTTC
TRBV6-5,.,TRBJ1-1,.,14,CASSYRVRGTEAFF,TGTGCCAGCAGTTATAGGGTGAGGGGCACTGAAGCTTTCTTT
TRBV18,.,TRBJ2-5,.,14,CASSPSPFGETQYF,TGTGCCAGCTCACCAAGCCCCTTCGGAGAGACCCAGTACTTC
TRBV28,few,TRBJ1-1,TRBD1,15,CASSSPGTGNTEAFF,TGTGCCAGCAGTTCCCCCGGGACAGGGAACACTGAAGCTTTCTTT
TRBV4-1,few,TRBJ2-1,TRBD2,17,CASSLWGGRAGNNEQFF,TGCGCCAGCAGCCTCTGGGGCGGGAGGGCCGGAAACAATGAGCAGTTCTTC
TRBV6-1,few,TRBJ2-3,TRBD2,16,CASSVGLAVSDNTQYF,TGTGCCAGCAGTGTCGGACTAGCGGTTTCAGATAATACGCAGTATTTT
TRBV2,few,TRBJ2-1,TRBD1,14,CASRGGTGVRRQFF,TGTGCCAGCAGGGGCGGGACAGGGGTCCGGCGGCAGTTCTTC
TRBV6-2/TRBV6-3,few,TRBJ2-2,.,15,CASSYVGGPTGELFF,TGTGCCAGCAGTTACGTGGGGGGCCCCACCGGGGAGCTGTTTTTT
TRBV5-1,.,TRBJ2-7,TRBD1,14,CASSPKGASYEQYF,TGCGCCAGCAGCCCGAAGGGGGCCAGCTACGAGCAGTACTTC
TRBV5-1,.,TRBJ2-7,TRBD2,18,CASSLSLSGLAGMYEQYF,TGCGCCAGCAGCCTATCCCTTTCGGGACTAGCGGGTATGTACGAGCAGTACTTC
TRBV6-6,.,TRBJ1-2,.,13,CASSYYEGYGYTF,TGTGCCAGCAGTTATTACGAGGGGTATGGCTACACCTTC
TRBV5-1,.,TRBJ1-2,.,15,CASSLGGTRDYGYTF,TGCGCCAGCAGCTTGGGGGGAACACGGGACTATGGCTACACCTTC
TRBV20-1,.,TRBJ1-1,.,13,CSARATTNTEAFF,TGCAGTGCTAGAGCTACAACGAACACTGAAGCTTTCTTT
TRBV9,many,TRBJ2-1,TRBD2,16,CASSAGGTSANNEQFF,TGTGCCAGCAGCGCGGGGGGTACTAGCGCAAACAATGAGCAGTTCTTC
TRBV6-5,.,TRBJ2-7,TRBD1,14,CASSYDQGAYEQYF,TGTGCCAGCAGTTACGATCAGGGGGCCTACGAGCAGTACTTC
TRBV20-1,.,TRBJ2-1,TRBD2,15,CSARDLLAGDNEQFF,TGCAGTGCTAGAGATCTACTAGCGGGTGACAATGAGCAGTTCTTC
TRBV20-1,few,TRBJ2-7,TRBD1,13,CSAWDRLLGEQYF,TGCAGTGCTTGGGACAGGCTACTAGGCGAGCAGTACTTC
TRBV2,.,TRBJ2-1,TRBD1,14,CASPPGQGFNEQFF,TGTGCCAGCCCTCCGGGACAGGGTTTCAATGAGCAGTTCTTC
TRBV6-5,few,TRBJ1-4,.,15,CASSYAARNNEKLFF,TGTGCCAGCAGTTACGCGGCGCGGAACAATGAAAAACTGTTTTTT
TRBV10-3,.,TRBJ2-7,.,14,CAISGGQRNYEQYF,TGTGCCATCAGTGGCGGACAGAGAAACTACGAGCAGTACTTC
TRBV27,few,TRBJ1-1,.,14,CASSFSGSNTEAFF,TGTGCCAGCAGTTTTTCGGGCAGTAACACTGAAGCTTTCTTT